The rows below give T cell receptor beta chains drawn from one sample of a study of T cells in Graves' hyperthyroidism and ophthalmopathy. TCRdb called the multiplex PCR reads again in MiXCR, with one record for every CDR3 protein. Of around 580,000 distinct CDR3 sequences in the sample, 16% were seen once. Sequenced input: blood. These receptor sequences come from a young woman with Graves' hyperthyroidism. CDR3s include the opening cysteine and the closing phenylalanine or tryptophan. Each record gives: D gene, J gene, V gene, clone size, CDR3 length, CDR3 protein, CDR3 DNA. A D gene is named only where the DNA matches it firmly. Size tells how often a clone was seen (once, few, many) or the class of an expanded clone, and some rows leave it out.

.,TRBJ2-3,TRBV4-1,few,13,CASSQVGSDTQYF,TGCGCCAGCAGCCAAGTAGGCTCAGATACGCAGTATTTT
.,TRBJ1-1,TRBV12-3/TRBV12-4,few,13,CASSLGDSGEAFF,TGTGCCAGCAGTTTAGGGGATTCGGGTGAAGCTTTCTTT
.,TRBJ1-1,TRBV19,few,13,CASSIPRVTEAFF,TGTGCCAGTAGTATACCCAGGGTCACTGAAGCTTTCTTT
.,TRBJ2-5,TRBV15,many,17,CATSSYPKGKYQETQYF,TGTGCCACCAGCAGCTACCCGAAGGGGAAGTACCAAGAGACCCAGTACTTC
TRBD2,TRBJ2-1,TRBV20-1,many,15,CSARNRLAGTLEQFF,TGCAGTGCTAGGAATAGACTAGCGGGGACCTTGGAGCAGTTCTTC
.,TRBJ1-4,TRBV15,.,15,CATSSGGGGRGKLFF,TGTGCCACCAGCAGCGGAGGCGGGGGCAGGGGTAAACTGTTTTTT
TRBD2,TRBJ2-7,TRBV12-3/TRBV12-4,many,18,CASSPGLAGGISSYEQYF,TGTGCCAGCAGTCCTGGACTAGCGGGAGGGATTAGCTCCTACGAGCAGTACTTC
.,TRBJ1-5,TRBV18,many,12,CASSPPGQPQHF,TGTGCCAGCTCACCCCCGGGTCAGCCCCAGCATTTT
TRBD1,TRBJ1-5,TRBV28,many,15,CASSWTGVESQPQHF,TGTGCCAGCAGTTGGACAGGTGTCGAAAGTCAGCCCCAGCATTTT
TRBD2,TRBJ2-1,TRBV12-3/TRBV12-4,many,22,CASSLRSWGLAGGPNENNEQFF,TGTGCCAGCAGTTTAAGGTCCTGGGGGCTAGCGGGAGGACCCAATGAAAACAATGAGCAGTTCTTC
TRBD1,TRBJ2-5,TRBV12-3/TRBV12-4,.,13,CATRGQGQKTQYF,TGTGCCACAAGAGGACAGGGGCAGAAGACCCAGTACTTC
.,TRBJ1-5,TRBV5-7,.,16,CASSLPRGKNNQPQHF,TGTGCCAGCAGCTTACCGCGGGGGAAAAACAATCAGCCCCAGCATTTT
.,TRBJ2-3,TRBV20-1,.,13,CSARAASTDTQYF,TGCAGTGCTAGGGCCGCTAGCACAGATACGCAGTATTTT
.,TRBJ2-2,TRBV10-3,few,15,CAISGGQSGTGELFF,TGTGCCATCAGTGGGGGACAATCCGGCACCGGGGAGCTGTTTTTT
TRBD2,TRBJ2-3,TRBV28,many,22,CASSRPGQLSPKASGSPDTQYF,TGTGCCAGCAGTCGTCCGGGACAGCTGTCCCCCAAAGCTAGCGGGAGCCCAGATACGCAGTATTTT
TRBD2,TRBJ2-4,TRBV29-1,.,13,CSVDGRAGDIQYF,TGCAGCGTTGACGGGAGGGCCGGAGACATTCAGTACTTC
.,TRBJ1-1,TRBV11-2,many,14,CASSLSRANTEAFF,TGTGCCAGCAGCTTATCAAGGGCGAACACTGAAGCTTTCTTT
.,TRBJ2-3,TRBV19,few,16,CASSRLRASFADTQYF,TGTGCCAGTAGTCGGTTGCGGGCTAGCTTCGCCGATACGCAGTATTTT
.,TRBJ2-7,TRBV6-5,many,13,CASSYNQGSEQYF,TGTGCCAGCAGTTACAACCAGGGGTCCGAGCAGTACTTC
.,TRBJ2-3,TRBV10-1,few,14,CASSEAAGFYTQYF,TGCGCCAGCAGTGAAGCCGCGGGATTCTATACGCAGTATTTT
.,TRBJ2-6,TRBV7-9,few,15,CASSLRVGGANVLTF,TGTGCCAGCAGCTTAAGGGTCGGGGGGGCCAACGTCCTGACTTTC
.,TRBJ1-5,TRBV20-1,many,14,CSAQTAYSNQPQHF,TGCAGTGCGCAGACGGCGTATAGCAATCAGCCCCAGCATTTT
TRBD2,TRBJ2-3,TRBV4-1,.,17,CASSHSGLAVSTDTQYF,TGCGCCAGCAGCCACTCGGGACTAGCGGTTAGCACAGATACGCAGTATTTT
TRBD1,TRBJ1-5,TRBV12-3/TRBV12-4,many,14,CASSSRQGNQPQHF,TGTGCCAGCAGTAGCCGACAGGGGAATCAGCCCCAGCATTTT
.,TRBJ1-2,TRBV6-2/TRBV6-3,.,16,CASSYAPGPINYGYTF,TGTGCCAGCAGTTACGCTCCAGGGCCCATCAACTATGGCTACACCTTC
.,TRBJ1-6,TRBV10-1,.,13,CASSDSRGSPLHF,TGCGCCAGCAGTGATTCGCGCGGCTCACCCCTCCACTTT
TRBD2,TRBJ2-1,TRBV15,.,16,CATSDRSGSLNNEQFF,TGTGCCACCAGCGACCGAAGCGGGAGTTTGAACAATGAGCAGTTCTTC
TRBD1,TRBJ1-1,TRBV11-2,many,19,CASSSRFPGQGAGNTEAFF,TGTGCCAGCAGCTCCAGATTCCCGGGACAGGGGGCAGGTAACACTGAAGCTTTCTTT
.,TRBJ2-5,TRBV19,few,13,CASSMGIQETQYF,TGTGCCAGTAGTATGGGTATCCAAGAGACCCAGTACTTC
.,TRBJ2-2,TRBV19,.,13,CASSALDTGELFF,TGTGCCAGTAGTGCGCTGGACACCGGGGAGCTGTTTTTT
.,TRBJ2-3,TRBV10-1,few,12,CASSEGRGGQYF,TGCGCCAGCAGTGAAGGTCGGGGCGGGCAGTATTTT
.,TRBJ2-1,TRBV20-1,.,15,CSAEETSKSYNEQFF,TGCAGTGCTGAAGAGACGTCCAAGTCATACAATGAGCAGTTCTTC
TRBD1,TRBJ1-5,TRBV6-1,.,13,CASHEQGSQPQHF,TGTGCCAGCCATGAACAGGGGAGTCAGCCCCAGCATTTT
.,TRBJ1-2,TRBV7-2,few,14,CASSLAQQGYGYTF,TGTGCCAGCAGCTTAGCCCAACAGGGTTATGGCTACACCTTC
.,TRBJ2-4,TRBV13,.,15,CASSSLLIAKNIQYF,TGTGCCAGCAGCTCACTACTGATAGCCAAAAACATTCAGTACTTC
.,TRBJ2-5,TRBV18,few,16,CASSPLVQGFTETQYF,TGTGCCAGCTCACCACTTGTTCAGGGGTTCACGGAGACCCAGTACTTC
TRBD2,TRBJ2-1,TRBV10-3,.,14,CATIDARGYNEQFF,TGTGCCACTATAGACGCGCGGGGGTACAATGAGCAGTTCTTC
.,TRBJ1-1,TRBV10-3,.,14,CAISDLLTETEAFF,TGTGCCATCAGTGACCTTTTGACGGAAACTGAAGCTTTCTTT
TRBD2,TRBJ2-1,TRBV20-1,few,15,CSARPPSGARNEQFF,TGCAGTGCTAGACCGCCTAGCGGGGCCCGGAATGAGCAGTTCTTC
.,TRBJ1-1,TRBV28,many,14,CASSTHRVNTEAFF,TGTGCCAGCAGTACTCACAGGGTGAACACTGAAGCTTTCTTT
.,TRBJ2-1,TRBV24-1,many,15,CATSDRGGPEDEQFF,TGTGCCACCAGTGATCGAGGGGGGCCCGAGGATGAGCAGTTCTTC
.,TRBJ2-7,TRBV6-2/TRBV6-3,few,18,CASSGAPKWTAASYEQYF,TGTGCCAGCAGTGGAGCCCCGAAATGGACGGCGGCCTCCTACGAGCAGTACTTC
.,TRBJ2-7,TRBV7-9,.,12,CASSPPEDEQYF,TGTGCCAGCAGCCCCCCTGAGGACGAGCAGTACTTC
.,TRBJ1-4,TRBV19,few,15,CASSPRTVRYEKLFF,TGTGCCAGTAGTCCCCGGACAGTAAGATATGAAAAACTGTTTTTT
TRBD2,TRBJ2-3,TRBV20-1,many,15,CSADGAGGRADTQYF,TGCAGTGCGGACGGAGCGGGGGGGCGTGCAGATACGCAGTATTTT